These 15 T cell receptor beta chains were sequenced from one sample in a study of tumor-infiltrating lymphocytes in glioblastoma multiforme (dated by TCRdb to the late 2010s). TCRdb lists the instrument as Illumina HiSeq 2500. Using a modified ARM-PCR protocol with multiple V-beta primers and a C-beta primer, the team built TCRB libraries from RNA through three nested multiplex PCR rounds. The public reads were reprocessed in TCRdb via fastp at Q25 and MiXCR, keeping in-frame beta chains. All rows with the same CDR3 protein become a single entry with the most common DNA and genes. The sample profile shows approximately 10,000 distinct CDR3 sequences; around 71% of them were found once. The ten largest clonotypes hold roughly 50% of the sample. The sample taken for sequencing was brain tumor tissue. The receptors derive from a male donor with glioblastoma.

This clonotype was detected once. The V gene is TRBV6-5, the J gene TRBJ2-3; D might be TRBD1 (6 bases). This CDR3 has 14 amino acids. Germline CDR1 and CDR2: MNHEY and SVGAGI. Trimming took off 6 bases at V and 1 base at J, with 11 bases between the two ends. CDR3 sequence (DNA): TGTGCCAGCAGCCACAGGGAAGGCACAGATACGCAGTATTTT. As protein: CASSHREGTDTQYF.

This clonotype was picked up one time. The chain carries TRBV20-1 and TRBJ2-5; D is unresolved. V lost 4 bases, J lost 4 bases, and 22 bases lay in between. Germline CDR1 and CDR2: DFQATT and SNEGSKA (reference sequence). The CDR3 runs to 16 residues. CDR3 amino acids: CSATTETSRSGETQYF. In DNA, the CDR3 is TGCAGTGCTACTACGGAGACGTCACGGTCGGGAGAGACCCAGTACTTC.

J is TRBJ2-3 and V is TRBV10-3; 7 positions agree with TRBD2. With V trimmed by 2 bases and J by 3 bases, 23 bases remained unmatched. This CDR3 region has 21 residues. Germline CDR1 is ENHRY and CDR2 is SYGVKD. The CDR3 bases are TGTGCCATCAGTGAGATCTACCCTGGGGAGTGGGAGACTAGCTCAACAGATACGCAGTATTTT. Protein sequence: CAISEIYPGEWETSSTDTQYF.

This clonotype qualifies as medium-sized. The chain employs TRBV4-2 and TRBJ1-3; tentatively, D is TRBD1 (6 bases). V gave up 0 bases and J gave up 2 bases, with 8 bases separating them. The CDR3 length is 15 residues. From germline, CDR1 is LGHNA and CDR2 YNFKEQ. CDR3 in DNA: TGTGCCAGCAGCCAAGATGGGGGCACTGGAAACACCATATATTTT. Its protein is CASSQDGGTGNTIYF.

With regard to this clonotype: At one end, the junction sequence differs from germline, possibly due to a read error. V and J are TRBV11-2 and TRBJ2-3, with D possibly being TRBD1 (5 bases). Germline V gives CDR1 SGHAT, CDR2 FQNNGV. This CDR3 is built from 14 residues. The CDR3 nucleotides are TGTGCCAGCAACTTAGATGGGGCACCGGATACGCAGTATTTT. Translation: CASNLDGAPDTQYF.

This chain joins TRBV29-1 and TRBJ1-2, with TRBD1 matching over 7 bases. Trimming took 6 bases from V and 7 from J; bases not matched to a gene: 5. Germline CDR1 and CDR2: SQVTM and ANQGSEA. The CDR3 contains 11 residues. The CDR3 DNA reads TGCAGCGTCCCCCGACAGGGTGGCTACACCTTC. Its protein is CSVPRQGGYTF.

Of note for this clonotype: Since a much larger clone is just one base distant, this may be a read error. J is TRBJ1-2 and V is TRBV28; D may be TRBD1 (5 bases). Germline V gives CDR1 MDHEN, CDR2 SYDVKM. The CDR3 extends over 16 amino acids. Trimming pared 6 bases from V and 4 bases from J, leaving 21 bases between. This CDR3 reads CASSRENGSVTYGYTF. The CDR3 coding sequence is TGTGCCAGCAGCAGGGAAAACGGCAGCGTGACCTATGGCTACACCTTC.

By share of the sample, this clonotype is large. The chain links TRBV20-1 to TRBJ2-7; weak D call: TRBD2 (6 bases). V was clipped by 0 bases and J by 4 bases, with 16 bases between them. Germline CDR1 DFQATT, CDR2 SNEGSKA (reference sequence). The CDR3 contains 15 residues. DNA for the CDR3: TGCAGTGCTAGAGAAGGGACTTCGGAGGGTTACGAGCAGTACTTC. Its protein is CSAREGTSEGYEQYF.

Remarks on this clonotype: A much larger clone sits a single nucleotide away, making a read error possible. V is TRBV28 and J is TRBJ2-7, with 7 bases that match TRBD1. Germline-derived CDR1 and CDR2 are MDHEN and SYDVKM. Trimming cost V 6 bases and J 0 bases; bases outside gene matches: 2. The length of the CDR3 is 13 residues. CDR3 loop: CASRYRGSYEQYF. The CDR3 DNA follows: TGTGCCAGCAGATACAGGGGCTCCTACGAGCAGTACTTC. Looking up the rest from reference TRBV28 and TRBJ2-7 gives the full variable domain: DVKVTQSSRYLVKRTGEKVFLECVQDMDHENMFWYRQDPGLGLRLIYFSYDVKMKEKGDIPEGYSVSREKKERFSLILESASTNQTSMYLCASRYRGSYEQYFGPGTRLTVT.

The genes are TRBV28 and TRBJ1-2; D gene unclear. With 10 bases removed from V and 2 bases from J, the gap between germline ends came to 17 bases. Germline CDR1 reads MDHEN; CDR2 reads SYDVKM. This CDR3 contains 14 residues. This CDR3 is CATFTLPGNYGYTF. Here the CDR3 DNA reads TGTGCCACCTTCACCCTCCCAGGAAACTATGGCTACACCTTC.

This clonotype showed up many times. The J gene is TRBJ1-4, the V gene TRBV6-5; 7 bases agree with TRBD1. Germline CDR1 MNHEY, CDR2 SVGAGI. This CDR3 spans 12 amino acids. V shed 6 bases and J 8 bases; nucleotides not matched to a gene: 3. The CDR3 region has the DNA TGTGCCAGCAGCGCGACAGGGGAAAAACTGTTTTTT. Its translation: CASSATGEKLFF.

V and J are TRBV11-2 and TRBJ2-1, with D perhaps matching TRBD1 (6 bases). This CDR3 is 12 amino acids long. V was trimmed by 3 bases and J by 10 bases, leaving 10 bases between them. Germline CDR1 SGHAT, CDR2 FQNNGV. The CDR3 protein is CASSLQGKEQFF. CDR3 nucleotide sequence: TGTGCCAGCAGCTTGCAGGGGAAAGAGCAGTTCTTC.

The chain links TRBV21-1 to TRBJ2-1; whether TRBD2, the table's D call, matches the DNA was not checked. TRBV21-1 constitutes a pseudogene. This CDR3 is built from 17 residues. In DNA form, the CDR3 reads TGTGCCAGCGCGTGTTTGGCGGTCCCCTCCCAATATAATGAGCAGTTCTTC. This gives the protein CASACLAVPSQYNEQFF.

The rearrangement links TRBV10-3 to TRBJ2-4, with D possibly being TRBD1 or TRBD2 (5 bases each). V was pared by 4 bases and J by 7 bases, with 11 bases between. Germline V gene data show CDR1 as ENHRY and CDR2 as SYGVKD. This CDR3 region has 13 residues. The chain's CDR3 is CAISVDWGNIQYF. The CDR3 DNA reads TGTGCCATCAGTGTAGACTGGGGGAACATTCAGTACTTC.

Notes on this clonotype: This may arise from a read error, as a much more abundant clone is one base away. This chain joins TRBV7-8 and TRBJ2-1; D might be TRBD2 (5 bases). Germline loops: CDR1 SGHVS, CDR2 FQNEAQ. V lost 5 bases to trimming and J lost 3 bases, with 14 bases between them. The CDR3 is 15 amino acids. CDR3 coding DNA: TGTGCCAGCAGCCAGAAGTTCGCGGGCTACAATGAGCAGTTCTTC. Encoded protein: CASSQKFAGYNEQFF.